The rows below give T cell receptor beta chains drawn from one sample of a study of CD8 T cells in Susac syndrome. TCRdb re-called the immunoSEQ multiplex PCR reads with MiXCR, one entry per CDR3 protein. This table holds approximately 260,000 distinct CDR3 sequences, almost 97% found once. Sequencing was done on a sample of CD4+ T cells from PBMCs. These receptors were collected from a human donor with Susac syndrome. The CDR3 runs from the conserved cysteine through the conserved F or W. A D gene is named only where the DNA matches it firmly. Part of the rows lack a size; the others show once, few, many or a class for expanded clones.

J gene,D gene,clone size,V gene,CDR3 DNA,CDR3 protein
TRBJ2-6,.,.,TRBV14,TGTGCCAGCAGCCAAGATTTACGGGCTGGGGCCAACGTCCTGACTTTC,CASSQDLRAGANVLTF
TRBJ2-7,.,.,TRBV4-1,TGCGCCAGCAGCCAAGATTCGGCCGGTCGACCCTACGAGCAGTACTTC,CASSQDSAGRPYEQYF
TRBJ1-2,.,.,TRBV27,TGTGCCAGCAGTTTATTAGGGGTCGGGGGAGGACAGACCACTAACTATGGCTACACCTTC,CASSLLGVGGGQTTNYGYTF
TRBJ1-1,.,.,TRBV10-3,TGTGCCATCAGTGGGCGAAACACTGAAGCTTTCTTT,CAISGRNTEAFF
TRBJ2-7,TRBD2,.,TRBV11-2,TGTGCCAGCAGCCGACTAGCGGGAGGGCCAAGGTACGAGCAGTACTTC,CASSRLAGGPRYEQYF
TRBJ2-2,.,.,TRBV5-1,TGCGCCAGCAGCCGACAAATCGGGACAACGAACACCGGGGAGCTGTTTTTT,CASSRQIGTTNTGELFF
TRBJ2-5,.,.,TRBV7-9,TGTGCCAGCAGCTTATTCGCACCGGTAGAGACCCAGTACTTC,CASSLFAPVETQYF
TRBJ1-2,.,.,TRBV30,TGTGCCTGGAGTGTCGGCTATGGCTACACCTTC,CAWSVGYGYTF
TRBJ2-2,.,.,TRBV7-8,TGTGCCAGCAGCCCCATCGTCGTACCCGGGGAGCTGTTTTTT,CASSPIVVPGELFF
TRBJ2-3,.,.,TRBV7-9,TGTGCCAGCAGCTTAATGGGGCCGGCAGATACGCAGTATTTT,CASSLMGPADTQYF
TRBJ2-2,.,.,TRBV29-1,TGCAGCGCCCGGGGGTCGCCGGTGGGGGCCGGGGAGCTGTTTTTT,CSARGSPVGAGELFF
TRBJ1-2,.,.,TRBV3-1,TGTGCCAGCAGCCACCCCGAGGGTGGCTACACCTTC,CASSHPEGGYTF
TRBJ1-1,.,.,TRBV28,TGTGCCAGCAGTTTTCCCCACTCGGGTGAAGCTTTCTTT,CASSFPHSGEAFF
TRBJ2-1,.,.,TRBV29-1,TGCAGCGTTGAGCGGGCTTACAATGAGCAGTTCTTC,CSVERAYNEQFF
TRBJ2-1,TRBD2,.,TRBV20-1,TGCAGTGCTGCCAAGGGACAGACTAGCGGATCCTACAATGAGCAGTTCTTC,CSAAKGQTSGSYNEQFF
TRBJ2-5,.,.,TRBV9,TGTGCCAGCAGCAGCAGACAGCCTGGGGAGACCCAGTACTTC,CASSSRQPGETQYF
TRBJ2-3,TRBD2,.,TRBV20-1,TGCAGTGCTAGAGATCTCGGTTTGGCTAGCGGGAGGGGTTCATTTGGAGATACGCAGTATTTT,CSARDLGLASGRGSFGDTQYF
TRBJ2-5,TRBD1,.,TRBV20-1,TGCAGTGCTAGACTACAGGGGCAAGAGACCCAGTACTTC,CSARLQGQETQYF
TRBJ2-2,.,.,TRBV30,TGTGCCTGGATGGACACCGGGGAGCTGTTTTTT,CAWMDTGELFF
TRBJ2-5,.,.,TRBV15,TGTGCCACCAGCAGAGCAGGGGACGGCCAAGAGACCCAGTACTTC,CATSRAGDGQETQYF
TRBJ1-1,.,.,TRBV20-1,TGCAGTGCTAGAGATTTCGACGGTAACACTGAAGCTTTCTTT,CSARDFDGNTEAFF
TRBJ2-3,.,.,TRBV2,TGTGCCAGCAGTGTGCAGGCATATTATTCAGATACGCAGTATTTT,CASSVQAYYSDTQYF
TRBJ2-7,.,few,TRBV9,TGTGCCAGCAGCGTAGGCTATGGGGCATACGAGCAGTACTTC,CASSVGYGAYEQYF
TRBJ2-7,.,once,TRBV15,TGTGCCACCAGCAGAGTTGGAGGGGGAGGCGCATGGGCCTCCTACGAGCAGTACTTC,CATSRVGGGGAWASYEQYF
TRBJ2-7,.,.,TRBV9,TGTGCCAGCAGCGTAGCTGGGGCCTCGGGCCTCGAGCAGTACTTC,CASSVAGASGLEQYF
TRBJ2-1,.,few,TRBV7-7,TGTGCTAGCAGCTTTATCGCCGGACAGCACAATGAGCAGTTCTTC,CASSFIAGQHNEQFF
TRBJ2-1,TRBD1,once,TRBV13,TGTGCCAGCAGGCCCCGGGACAGGGAAGATGAGCAGTTCTTC,CASRPRDREDEQFF
TRBJ2-7,.,once,TRBV20-1,TGCAGTGCCGGGGGGAGCACCTCAGGGGGCGAGCAGTACTTC,CSAGGSTSGGEQYF
TRBJ2-7,.,.,TRBV7-3,TGTGCCAGCAGCTTTTCGAAGGGTCTCGAGCAGTACTTC,CASSFSKGLEQYF
TRBJ1-2,TRBD1,.,TRBV25-1,TGTGCCAGCTGGGAAGAGGACAGGGGGGGCGGCTACACCTTC,CASWEEDRGGGYTF
TRBJ2-7,.,.,TRBV25-1,TGTGCCAGCAGTGCAGGAGCTGGCGAGCAGTACTTC,CASSAGAGEQYF
TRBJ2-1,TRBD2,.,TRBV28,TGTGCCAGCACTGAGACTAGCGGGAAGGATGAGCAGTTCTTC,CASTETSGKDEQFF
TRBJ2-7,.,.,TRBV15,TGTGCCACCAGCAGAGCCAGGGACTACGAGCAGTACTTC,CATSRARDYEQYF
TRBJ2-2,.,.,TRBV4-2,TGTGCCAGCAGCCAGTGGTCTAGCCGGAACACCGGGGAGCTGTTTTTT,CASSQWSSRNTGELFF
TRBJ2-7,.,.,TRBV9,TGTGCCAGCAGCGCCGCGGGACAGTCTTCGTCGCAGTACTTC,CASSAAGQSSSQYF
TRBJ2-1,TRBD1,.,TRBV5-1,TGCGCCAGCAGCCGGGGGACAGGGCCAGGTGAGCAGTTCTTC,CASSRGTGPGEQFF
TRBJ1-1,TRBD1,.,TRBV7-9,TGTGCCAGCAGCTTAACCGGGACAGGGGAAGCTGAAGCTTTCTTT,CASSLTGTGEAEAFF
TRBJ2-1,.,.,TRBV20-1,TGCAGTGCTAGAGGTAGCGCCGGATACAATGAGCAGTTCTTC,CSARGSAGYNEQFF
TRBJ1-1,TRBD1,.,TRBV7-3,TGTGCCAGCAGACCGACAGGGGGGAGCACTGAAGCTTTCTTT,CASRPTGGSTEAFF
TRBJ1-1,TRBD1,.,TRBV4-2,TGTGCCAGCAGCCAAGATGGGACAGCCACTGAAGCTTTCTTT,CASSQDGTATEAFF
TRBJ1-5,.,.,TRBV28,TGTGCCAGCAGTACTCCCCGACCGGTCAATCAGCCCCAGCATTTT,CASSTPRPVNQPQHF
TRBJ2-7,.,.,TRBV28,TGTGCCAGCAGCCCCCTTTTGGTCTACGAGCAGTACTTC,CASSPLLVYEQYF
TRBJ2-1,.,.,TRBV24-1,TGTGCCACCAGTGAACCCGGGGTATGGGGGCAGTTCTTC,CATSEPGVWGQFF
TRBJ2-7,.,.,TRBV12-3/TRBV12-4,TGTGCCAGCAGGCCGAGACAGAGCTCCTACGAGCAGTACTTC,CASRPRQSSYEQYF
TRBJ2-1,.,.,TRBV20-1,TGCAGTGCTAGAGTCGGGCCCCTCTCCTACAATGAGCAGTTCTTC,CSARVGPLSYNEQFF
TRBJ2-7,.,once,TRBV4-1,TGCGCCAGCAGCCAAGACGAGCTTAAGCAGTACTTC,CASSQDELKQYF
TRBJ2-7,.,.,TRBV21-1,TGTGCCAGCAGCGGACGAGTAAGTGGCAGTTGCCCCTTC,CASSGRVSGSCPF
TRBJ2-7,.,.,TRBV4-2,TGTGCCAGCAGCCAAGATGGGGACTTCTACGAGCAGTACTTC,CASSQDGDFYEQYF
TRBJ2-3,.,.,TRBV24-1,TGTGCCACCAGTGACCCACAGGATAGCACAGATACGCAGTATTTT,CATSDPQDSTDTQYF
TRBJ2-4,.,.,TRBV29-1,TGCAGCGTTTACCGGGACAACTTAGCCAAAAACATTCAGTACTTC,CSVYRDNLAKNIQYF
TRBJ2-7,.,.,TRBV5-8,TGTGCCAGCTGGAGGGACGCACCCTACGAGCAGTACTTC,CASWRDAPYEQYF
TRBJ2-1,.,.,TRBV6-5,TGTGCCACCCAGGGGGGGGGCTACAATGAGCAGTTCTTC,CATQGGGYNEQFF
TRBJ1-5,.,few,TRBV11-2,TGTGCCAGCAGCTTCAGTAGCAATCAGCCCCAGCATTTT,CASSFSSNQPQHF
TRBJ2-7,TRBD1,.,TRBV6-6,TGTGCCAGCAGTCAGTCCGGGACAGACGTTTACGAGCAGTACTTC,CASSQSGTDVYEQYF
TRBJ1-2,TRBD1,.,TRBV18,TGTGCCAGCTCACCAGGGGGACAGGCCGGCGGGGACTATGGCTACACCTTC,CASSPGGQAGGDYGYTF
TRBJ2-5,.,.,TRBV18,TGTGCCAGCTCACCAATGGGACCCTCGGCAGAGTCTCAAGAGACCCAGTACTTC,CASSPMGPSAESQETQYF
TRBJ2-3,TRBD2,once,TRBV7-7,TGTGCTAGCAGCCCGACCGTAGCGGGGGGGGCAGATACGCAGTATTTT,CASSPTVAGGADTQYF
TRBJ2-3,.,.,TRBV7-3,TGTGCCAGCAGCCTTGGGGAGACCCGCACAGATACGCAGTATTTT,CASSLGETRTDTQYF